The sequence of this TCR beta chain was determined in a study of spatial heterogeneity in lung cancer. Study-level results: The number of expanded tumor alpha and beta chains correlated with mutation number.

Time point of the sample: sample taken at primary tumor resection. Unsorted whole RNA from tumor, nontumor lung or frozen PBMC underwent sequencing. With regard to this clonotype: The antigen is not known.

This CDR3 comprises 15 residues. J lost 5 bases, V lost 6 bases, and 5 bases had no gene match. Germline assignment: CDR1 ENHRY and CDR2 SYGVKD. TCRdb processed the 5' RACE reads anew with MiXCR; each CDR3 protein has one entry. The sample includes 25,000 to 30,000 distinct CDR3 sequences, around 6.9% seen only once; the top ten take approximately 25%. This chain joins TRBV10-3 and TRBJ1-5; 12 nucleotides match TRBD1. The specimen was lung tumor tissue, collected at surgery. The clonotype was recovered from a male donor with early-stage non-small cell lung cancer. The DNA for the CDR3 is TGTGCCATCAGCTTGGGGACAGGGGGCGATCAGCCCCAGCATTTT. Translation gives CAISLGTGGDQPQHF.